This TCR beta chain was recorded in a study of blood T cell repertoires in COVID-19 (dated by TCRdb to the early 2020s). About the full investigation: Samples covering the acute and convalescent phases of COVID-19 were provided by collaborators in the United States, Italy and Spain. The material from the prospective study consisted of cDNA or gDNA derived from T cells, B-cell-depleted T cells, or PBMCs. Subjects who had been exposed to COVID-19, were actively infected with it, or had recovered from it provided the deeply sampled blood TCRbeta repertoires that made up the dataset. The repertoires were made available in a free public database intended to serve as a resource for research on the immune response to SARS-CoV-2. The samples were drawn from two sources: the first 160 participants of the ongoing ImmuneRACE study, and over 1,000 subjects contributed by 6 global collaborators. A de-identified subject ID, COVID-19 status, age in years and sex were almost always included in the sample metadata. Where available, HLA class I and class II types were taken from metadata supplied by the sample provider and were not determined by assay-based typing. Overall results and qualifications from the work: Clinical and demographic metadata were provided uncurated, with the amount varying by source and participant.

CDR1 and CDR2, per the germline V gene, are MNHEY and SVGAGI. From its cysteine to its phenylalanine, the CDR3 spans 14 amino acids. Only the CDR3 part of the read is kept: 42 bases, read in frame from the first base. Cut back by 7 bases and 6 bases, the V and J ends lie 18 bases apart. With regard to this clone: No antigen is known for it. Per-base qualities were not stored, and no clone one base away is much larger.

Participants in the prospective study were aged about 18 to 95 years, lived in 20 to 30 United States geographic areas, and enrolled through a virtual design. Cohort assignment in the prospective study relied on participant-reported clinical history from a screening survey and a study questionnaire. For ImmuneRACE Cohort 3, a participant was defined as recovered based on two consecutive negative NP/OP PCR tests, clearance by a healthcare professional, or resolution of symptoms. Each participant in the prospective study had whole blood, serum and a nasopharyngeal or oropharyngeal swab collected by mobile phlebotomists. Over an approximately 2-month period, participants in the prospective study had the option of providing additional blood draws and questionnaires. Blood samples from the prospective study were shipped frozen or at room temperature prior to DNA extraction. TCRbeta CDR3 regions were amplified from genomic DNA by means of the immunoSEQ Assay, a bias-controlled multiplex PCR. The paper's processing steps were these. Nucleated cell counts per sample were estimated from amplification of reference gene primers within the assay. To quantify the absolute abundance of each unique TCRbeta CDR3 rearrangement, sequence reads were collapsed and filtered. For each sample, productive Simpson clonality was calculated as the square root of Simpson's diversity index over productive rearrangements. TCRdb carries this immuneACCESS record with in-frame sequences only. Its versions omit some clonotypes, under half of them owing to an unresolved V gene in the studies checked, with the rest unexplained. V, J and clone size reflect that table, while D and trimming were determined from the DNA. Across this sample there are a few hundred thousand clones, with roughly nine tenths seen only once. Together, the top ten hold 0.95% to 1.3% of the sample.

The sequence links TRBV6-5 to TRBJ1-1; possibly the D gene is TRBD1, per 5 matching bases. The specimen sequenced was PBMCs or T cells enriched from blood (not recorded which). This sequence originates from a man in his thirties or forties who had recovered from COVID-19. The bases are TGTGCCAGCACCCCGGAGGGACGATGGGCTGAAGCTTTCTTT. Translated, it gives CASTPEGRWAEAFF.